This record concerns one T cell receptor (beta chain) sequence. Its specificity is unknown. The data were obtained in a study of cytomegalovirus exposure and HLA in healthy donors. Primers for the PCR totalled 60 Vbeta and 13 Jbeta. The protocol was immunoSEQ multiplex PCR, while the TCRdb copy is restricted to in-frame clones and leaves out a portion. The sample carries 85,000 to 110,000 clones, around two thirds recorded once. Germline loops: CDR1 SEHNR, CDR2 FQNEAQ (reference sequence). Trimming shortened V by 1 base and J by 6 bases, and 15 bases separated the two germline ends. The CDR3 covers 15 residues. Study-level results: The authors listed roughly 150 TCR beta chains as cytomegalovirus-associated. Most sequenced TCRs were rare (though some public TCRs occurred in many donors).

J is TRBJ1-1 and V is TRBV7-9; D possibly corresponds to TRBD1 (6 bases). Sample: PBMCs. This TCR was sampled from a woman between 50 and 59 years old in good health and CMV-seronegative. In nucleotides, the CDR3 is TGTGCCAGCAGCTTAGGCGGGGGGCGGGGGGCTGAAGCTTTCTTT. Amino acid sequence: CASSLGGGRGAEAFF.